The present TCR beta chain was sequenced within a study of breast tumors, draining lymph nodes, adjacent tissues. This clonotype was recorded many times. Trimming stripped 4 bases from V and 4 bases from J, with 9 bases between. The germline V gene encodes CDR1 MNHEY and CDR2 SVGEGT. The length of the CDR3 is 13 residues. TCRdb recomputed calls from the multiplex PCR reads with MiXCR, one row per CDR3 protein. This sample has tens of thousands of distinct CDR3 sequences; around 40% occur once, and the top ten carry 10%. Sequencing was carried out using breast tumor tissue. The receptor's source is a female donor with breast cancer. Some clones in this sample may be carry-over from other donors' samples. The chain uses TRBV6-2 or TRBV6-3 and TRBJ2-3; maybe TRBD2 (5 bases). The CDR3 DNA is TGTGCCAGCAGTTCGGGGATTGCAGATACGCAGTATTTT. This gives the protein CASSSGIADTQYF.